This T cell receptor beta chain appears in the sequencing data of a study of T-cell reconstitution after alpha-beta-depleted transplantation in children. Unique molecular identifiers were built into the TCRbeta library. In TCRdb, the PCR reads were re-called with MiXCR into one record per CDR3 protein. The sample carries approximately 400,000 distinct CDR3 sequences, around 15% recorded once. Comment on this clonotype: What it recognizes is unknown.

Notes on the study in general: Counts and diversity of T cells one year after transplant came mostly from newly produced T cells. Surviving recipient T cells and thymic progenitors underlay high day-60 TCRbeta diversity in some patients. Reportedly, alpha-beta T cells present about two months post-transplant originated from several hundred expanded clones of graft origin.

V was clipped by 5 bases and J by 1 base, with 10 bases between them. This CDR3 has 13 residues. Germline CDR1 is DFQATT and CDR2 is SNEGSKA (reference sequence). The TCR was taken from a boy under three years old who had a stem cell transplant for Wiskott-Aldrich syndrome, so the T cells may come from the graft donor. The genes are TRBV20-1 and TRBJ2-3, with D perhaps TRBD1 (7 bases). Material: PBMCs, mostly from graft donor cells, obtained 360 days after TCRalphabeta/CD19-depleted stem cell transplant. CDR3 amino acids: CSAQGEGTDTQYF. CDR3 coding DNA: TGCAGTGCTCAGGGGGAGGGCACAGATACGCAGTATTTT.